Below are 30 T cell receptor beta chains sequenced from a single sample in a study of molecular identifiers for immune sequencing clone quantification. TCRdb independently ran MiXCR on the PCR reads; one entry per CDR3 protein. This sample carries under 600,000 distinct CDR3 sequences, about 25% of them seen once, and the ten largest clones take 0.76%. Sample: naive CD8+ T cells from blood, with Jurkat cell RNA spiked in. Subset denoted: FACS-sorted CD8+CD4-CCR7+CD45RA+ naive T cells. Receptors originate from a human donor in good health. Some libraries in this study had Jurkat cell RNA spiked in.

In its sample, this clonotype was seen a few times. The J gene is TRBJ2-3, the V gene TRBV19; no clear D gene. Looked up from germline, CDR1 is LNHDA and CDR2 is SQIVND (reference sequence). Deletions cut 3 bases from V and 0 bases from J, with 10 bases between. This CDR3 spans 15 amino acids. The CDR3 reads CASSIEVSSTDTQYF. The CDR3 coding sequence is TGTGCCAGTAGTATCGAGGTCTCTAGCACAGATACGCAGTATTTT.

Ten or more counts support this clonotype. This chain links TRBV2 with TRBJ1-2, with a possible D match to TRBD1 (6 bases). With 1 base removed from V and 0 bases from J, the gap between germline ends came to 12 bases. Looked up from germline, CDR1 is SNHLY and CDR2 is FYNNEI. CDR3 size: 16 residues. CDR3: CASSEEGQSSNYGYTF. DNA of the CDR3: TGTGCCAGCAGTGAAGAAGGACAGAGCTCTAACTATGGCTACACCTTC.

V is TRBV9 and J is TRBJ2-3, with D tentatively TRBD1 or TRBD2 (6 bases each). V lost 3 bases and J 2 bases, leaving 22 bases between the germline ends. CDR1 SGDLS and CDR2 YYNGEE come from the germline V gene. The CDR3 is 18 residues long. In DNA, the CDR3 is TGTGCCAGCAGCGGTAGAGAGGTCGTCGGGGGCTTCACAGATACGCAGTATTTT. Its protein is CASSGREVVGGFTDTQYF.

This clonotype has only a few counts. This chain uses TRBV30 with TRBJ2-7, with 7 positions matching TRBD2. The length of the CDR3 is 13 residues. V gave up 5 bases and J gave up 2 bases; unmatched junction bases: 6. CDR1 is GTSNPN, CDR2 SVGIG, per germline (reference sequence). CDR3 loop: CAWGGAGAYEQYF. DNA of the CDR3: TGTGCCTGGGGAGGGGCGGGAGCCTACGAGCAGTACTTC.

As regards this clonotype: A much larger clone sits a single nucleotide away, making a read error possible. No conserved phenylalanine or tryptophan ends this CDR3, so it is likely a read error. The V gene is TRBV5-6, the J gene TRBJ1-1, with a possible D match to TRBD1 (5 bases). V dropped 0 bases and J dropped 3 bases, with 9 bases sitting between them. The CDR3 loop spans 14 amino acids. Germline CDR1 and CDR2: SGHDT and YYEEEE. CDR3 sequence reads: CASSLVQGHTEAFS. The CDR3 nucleotides are TGTGCCAGCAGCTTGGTGCAGGGTCACACTGAAGCTTTCTCT.

This clonotype was picked up one time. A much larger clone lies one base from this, so it may be a read error. The chain recombines TRBV7-9 with TRBJ2-4; 7 bases map to TRBD2. Germline V gene sequence: CDR1 SEHNR, CDR2 FQNEAQ (reference sequence). The length of the CDR3 is 15 residues. V dropped 6 bases and J dropped 5; count of bases not matched to a gene: 10. The CDR3 bases are TGTGCCAGCAGTCCTTCGCGGGGGTGGCAAAACATTCAGTACTTC. Translating it yields CASSPSRGWQNIQYF. Filled out from reference TRBV7-9 and TRBJ2-4, the complete variable domain reads DTGVSQNPRHKITKRGQNVTFRCDPISEHNRLYWYRQTLGQGPEFLTYFQNEAQLEKSRLLSDRFSAERPKGSFSTLEIQRTEQGDSAMYLCASSPSRGWQNIQYFGAGTRLSVL.

Notes on this clonotype: Without the conserved terminal phenylalanine or tryptophan, this CDR3 likely stems from a read error. The chain combines TRBV6-2 or TRBV6-3 with TRBJ1-2; D uncertain. The V and J ends lost 3 bases and 2 bases respectively, with 7 bases between them. The CDR3 is 13 amino acids. The germline gives CDR1 MNHEY, CDR2 SVGEGT. CDR3 amino acids: CASSYGKNYGYTL. The DNA for the CDR3 is TGTGCCAGCAGTTATGGGAAGAACTATGGCTACACCCTC.

With respect to this clonotype: Mismatch with germline at one junction end may stem from a read error. The genes are TRBV28 and TRBJ1-5; D is uncertain. CDR3 length: 13 amino acids. Germline CDR1 is MDHEN and CDR2 is SYDVKM. In nucleotides, the CDR3 is TGCGCCAGCAGTTTATACTGGAGTCAGCCCCCGCATTTT. Translation: CASSLYWSQPPHF.

With regard to this clonotype: Since a much larger clone is just one base distant, this may be a read error. The chain recombines TRBV6-4 with TRBJ2-3; 7 bases are shared with TRBD2. Germline V gene lookup returns CDR1 MRHNA and CDR2 SNTAGT. The CDR3 has 15 residues. This CDR3 is CAGSEVSGSTDTQYF. CDR3 coding DNA: TGTGCCGGCAGTGAAGTTAGCGGGAGCACAGATACGCAGTATTTT.

J is TRBJ2-1 and V is TRBV2; no firm D call. CDR3 length equals 15 residues. Germline V gives CDR1 SNHLY, CDR2 FYNNEI. The ends were cut back, 6 bases at V and 4 bases at J, with 16 bases in the middle. Here the CDR3 reads CASRDPRHSYNEQFF. The CDR3 nucleotides read TGTGCCAGCAGGGACCCCCGGCACTCTTACAATGAGCAGTTCTTC.

This chain links TRBV5-5 with TRBJ1-1; maybe TRBD1 (5 bases). V gave up 3 bases and J gave up 4 bases, with 16 bases separating them. The CDR3 runs to 15 residues. Germline loops: CDR1 SGHKS, CDR2 YYEKEE (reference sequence). The CDR3 region is CASSSGEVGGTEAFF. The CDR3 DNA reads TGTGCCAGCAGCTCGGGCGAGGTGGGGGGCACTGAAGCTTTCTTT.

This clonotype has more than one count but fewer than ten. The chain has TRBV2 and TRBJ1-3; TRBD1 is a possible D gene (6 bases). The CDR3 has 14 residues. V was trimmed by 4 bases and J by 7 bases, leaving 14 bases between them. Germline loops: CDR1 SNHLY, CDR2 FYNNEI. The CDR3 bases are TGTGCCAGCAGTGGACAGGTGCCGGAGAACACCATATATTTT. This encodes CASSGQVPENTIYF.

To note about this clonotype: Germline is not matched at one junction end, which may reflect a read error. The chain couples TRBV6-6 to TRBJ2-5; 7 bases agree with TRBD1. The CDR3 is made up of 15 amino acids. Looked up from germline, CDR1 is MNHNY and CDR2 is SVGAGI (reference sequence). The CDR3 DNA reads TGTGTCAGCAGTTACTCCCGGGACAGACAAGAGACCCAGTACTTC. Translated: CVSSYSRDRQETQYF.

As to this clonotype: An end of the junction differs from the germline gene, which may be a read error. The chain joins TRBV20-1 to TRBJ2-1; weak D call: TRBD2 (5 bases). CDR1 and CDR2 from the germline V gene are DFQATT and SNEGSKA (reference sequence). This CDR3 spans 14 amino acids. DNA for the CDR3: TGCAGTGCTAGAGTGAGGGAGTCCTACAATGAGCGGTTCTTC. Protein sequence: CSARVRESYNERFF.

The chain uses TRBV9 and TRBJ2-1; D gene unclear. V was shortened by 7 bases and J by 4 bases, with 12 bases between the two germline ends. This CDR3 has 13 amino acids. The germline CDR1 and CDR2 sequences are SGDLS and YYNGEE. The CDR3 bases are TGTGCCAGCTGTCAAGACTCGTACAATGAGCAGTTCTTC. Protein sequence: CASCQDSYNEQFF.

This clonotype came up many times. The junction shows a germline mismatch at one end, possibly a read error. The V gene is TRBV7-9, the J gene TRBJ2-7; D unclear. The CDR3 has 13 amino acids. Germline loops: CDR1 SEHNR, CDR2 FQNEAQ (reference sequence). The CDR3 nucleotides read TGCGCCAGCAGCCCACCGGCCTCCTACGAGCAGTACTTC. Translating it yields CASSPPASYEQYF.

Many counts were recorded for this clonotype. The V call is TRBV6-2 or TRBV6-3, the J call TRBJ1-1; 7 bases match TRBD1. The ends lost 5 bases at V and 5 bases at J; junction bases unmatched: 8. This CDR3 has 14 amino acids. Germline-derived CDR1 and CDR2 are MNHEY and SVGEGT. CDR3 amino acids: CASSGTALGTEAFF. The CDR3 bases are TGTGCCAGCAGTGGGACAGCCCTGGGGACTGAAGCTTTCTTT.

This clonotype was detected only a few times. The J gene is TRBJ2-1, the V gene TRBV6-5; 13 bases are shared with TRBD2. Germline V lookup: CDR1 MNHEY, CDR2 SVGAGI. The ends lost 5 bases at V and 6 bases at J; junction bases unmatched: 4. This CDR3 has 15 amino acids. This chain's CDR3 is CASSPTSGRSNEQFF. In DNA, the CDR3 is TGTGCCAGCAGTCCGACTAGCGGGAGGTCCAATGAGCAGTTCTTC.

The chain is built from TRBV7-2 and TRBJ2-2, with 7 bases identical to TRBD1. Per the germline V gene, CDR1 is SGHTA and CDR2 is FQGNSA. CDR3 size: 17 residues. V trimming: 0 bases; J trimming: 2 bases; junction bases outside the gene matches: 6. The CDR3 sequence: CASSLAPGTANTGELFF. The CDR3 nucleotides are TGTGCCAGCAGCTTAGCGCCGGGGACAGCAAACACCGGGGAGCTGTTTTTT.

V usage is TRBV2 and J usage is TRBJ2-3, with a weak D call TRBD2 (6 bases). Trimming removed 2 bases from V and 3 bases from J, with 12 bases in between. Germline V gives CDR1 SNHLY, CDR2 FYNNEI. This CDR3 has 15 amino acids. The CDR3 DNA is TGTGCCAGCAGTGAATGGGCTAGCGTGACAGATACGCAGTATTTT. Amino acid sequence: CASSEWASVTDTQYF.

This clonotype showed up just once. A read error may produce the germline difference seen at one junction end. The V call is TRBV27, the J call TRBJ1-5, with D possibly matching TRBD1 (5 bases). Germline lookup yields CDR1 MNHEY and CDR2 SMNVEV (reference sequence). CDR3 length: 14 residues. The CDR3 is CPSSLAGSDQPQHF. In DNA form, the CDR3 reads TGTCCCAGCAGTTTAGCAGGGTCCGATCAGCCCCAGCATTTT.

Comments on this clonotype: A clone one base away is much larger, so this may be a read error. The chain links TRBV2 to TRBJ2-7; no definite D call. In germline, CDR1 is SNHLY, CDR2 FYNNEI. This CDR3 spans 14 amino acids. The CDR3 spells CACSEGPGRYEQYF. The CDR3 DNA reads TGTGCCTGCAGTGAAGGTCCGGGCCGTTACGAGCAGTACTTC.

Notes on this clonotype: A much larger clone differs from this one at a single base, so this may be a read error. Because it lacks the conserved phenylalanine or tryptophan at the end, this CDR3 is likely a read error. The J gene is TRBJ2-6, the V gene TRBV5-8; TRBD2 aligns across 7 bases. The trim removed 6 bases at V and 3 bases at J, leaving 6 bases unmatched. The CDR3 loop spans 15 amino acids. Germline V lookup: CDR1 SGHTS, CDR2 YDEGEE. This CDR3 is CASKLAFFGANVLTL. The CDR3 region has the DNA TGTGCCAGCAAACTAGCGTTCTTTGGGGCCAACGTCCTGACTCTC.

A note on this clonotype: This clone may be a read error of a much larger clone one base away. The V gene is TRBV12-3 or TRBV12-4, the J gene TRBJ1-4, with TRBD1 identical over 9 bases. The CDR3 has 14 amino acids. CDR3 bases: TGTGCCAGGAGTTTACAGGGGGCCAGGGAAAAACTGTTTTTT. Translating gives CARSLQGAREKLFF.

A few counts support this clonotype. J is TRBJ2-7 and V is TRBV4-3, with TRBD2 identical over 7 bases. With 0 bases clipped from V and 3 bases from J, the junction kept 11 bases outside the gene matches. Germline V gene sequence: CDR1 LGHNA, CDR2 YSLEER. This CDR3 is built from 17 residues. The CDR3 spells CASSQDHPGGGYYEQYF. DNA for the CDR3: TGCGCCAGCAGCCAAGATCACCCCGGGGGAGGGTACTACGAGCAGTACTTC.

The CDR3 protein is CASRRGLAGVYNEQFF. CDR3 nucleotides: TGTGCCAGCAGGAGGGGACTAGCGGGAGTCTACAATGAGCAGTTCTTC. The chain carries TRBV7-2 and TRBJ2-1, with 14 nucleotides matching TRBD2. Germline loops: CDR1 SGHTA, CDR2 FQGNSA. The trim removed 6 bases at V and 3 bases at J, leaving 4 bases unmatched. The CDR3 spans 16 residues. The full variable domain, in which reference TRBV7-2 and TRBJ2-1 provide the parts outside the CDR3, is GAGVSQSPSNKVTEKGKDVELRCDPISGHTALYWYRQSLGQGLEFLIYFQGNSAPDKSGLPSDRFSAERTGGSVSTLTIQRTQQEDSAVYLCASRRGLAGVYNEQFFGPGTRLTVL.

The chain uses TRBV2 and TRBJ2-7, with TRBD2 matching over 13 bases. V shed 6 bases, J shed 4 bases, and the junction held 12 bases outside the gene matches. Germline V gene lookup returns CDR1 SNHLY and CDR2 FYNNEI. The CDR3 runs to 17 residues. The CDR3 reads CASREGTSGKRWYEQYF. The CDR3 region has the DNA TGTGCCAGCAGGGAGGGGACTAGCGGGAAAAGGTGGTACGAGCAGTACTTC.

The chain combines TRBV30 with TRBJ1-1; D might be TRBD1 (5 bases). Trimming cost V 0 bases and J 8 bases, with 28 bases left between them. The CDR3 has 18 residues. The V gene's germline CDR1 is GTSNPN and CDR2 SVGIG (reference sequence). CDR3 amino acids: CAWSVLSVVRGHTTEAFF. CDR3 nucleotide sequence: TGTGCCTGGAGTGTACTTTCCGTGGTCCGAGGACACACGACCGAAGCTTTCTTT.

About this clonotype: An end of the junction differs from the germline gene, which may be a read error. CDR3 nucleotide sequence: TGTGCCAGCCGAACCCCCTACGAGCGGTACTTC. Its protein product is CASRTPYERYF. The gene calls are TRBV11-2 and TRBJ2-7; the D is unclear. Germline CDR1 is SGHAT and CDR2 is FQNNGV. The CDR3 runs 11 residues.

The J gene is TRBJ2-2, the V gene TRBV20-1; a weak D match, TRBD2 (5 bases). Trimming cost V 3 bases and J 3 bases, with 11 bases left between them. Germline CDR1 reads DFQATT; CDR2 reads SNEGSKA (reference sequence). The CDR3 extends over 14 amino acids. CDR3 nucleotides: TGCAGTGCTAGTGGCGGGTGGGACACCGGGGAGCTGTTTTTT. This encodes CSASGGWDTGELFF.